This T cell receptor beta chain was retrieved from a study of cytomegalovirus exposure and HLA in healthy donors. Germline assignment: CDR1 GTSNPN and CDR2 SVGIG (reference sequence). The V segment lost 2 bases and the J segment 7 bases; nucleotides outside the gene matches: 9. This CDR3 comprises 14 residues. To note about this clone: Its antigen is undetermined.

The table came from immunoSEQ multiplex PCR; TCRdb's copy has only in-frame clones and leaves some out. This sample has roughly 60,000 clones, with over 75% found just once. The donors were in the approximately 120-subject validation cohort; that cohort was separate from the roughly 700-subject first cohort. Study results and limitations: A few CMV-associated chains proved CMV antigen-specific in vitro. The investigators catalogued some 150 TCR beta chains as cytomegalovirus-associated. One later analysis, an examination of the 120 or so validation repertoires, found that first-cohort TCR clusters tended to co-occur in them.

The chain is built from TRBV30 and TRBJ2-5; 8 bases fit TRBD2. The receptor was derived from a woman under 40 in good health and CMV-seronegative. The sample consisted of PBMCs. CDR3 residues: CAWSHGGGTATQYF. The CDR3 DNA reads as TGTGCCTGGAGTCACGGGGGGGGGACCGCGACCCAGTACTTC.